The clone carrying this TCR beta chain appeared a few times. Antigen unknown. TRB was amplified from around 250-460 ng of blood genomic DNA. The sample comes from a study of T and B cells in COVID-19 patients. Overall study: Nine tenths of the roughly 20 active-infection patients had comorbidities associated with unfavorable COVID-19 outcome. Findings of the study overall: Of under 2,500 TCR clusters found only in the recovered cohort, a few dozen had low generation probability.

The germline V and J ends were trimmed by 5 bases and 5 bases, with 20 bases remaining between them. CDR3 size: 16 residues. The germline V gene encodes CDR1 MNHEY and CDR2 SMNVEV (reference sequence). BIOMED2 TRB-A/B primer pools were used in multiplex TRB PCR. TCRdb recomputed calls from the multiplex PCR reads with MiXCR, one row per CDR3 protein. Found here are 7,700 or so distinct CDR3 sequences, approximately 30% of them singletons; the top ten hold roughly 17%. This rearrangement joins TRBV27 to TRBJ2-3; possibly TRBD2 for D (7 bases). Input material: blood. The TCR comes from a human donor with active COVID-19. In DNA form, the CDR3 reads TGTGCCAGCAGTCCTTTGGGGGGGGGCGGAGAAGATACGCAGTATTTT. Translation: CASSPLGGGGEDTQYF.